The present entry profiles one T cell receptor beta chain with its context. Its binding antigen is unknown. Qualities for individual bases were not recorded, and no much larger clone is one base off. Library construction relied on the immunoSEQ multiplex PCR assay. For most patients, genomic DNA was isolated using the Qiagen DNeasy Blood and Tissue Kit and was shipped frozen to Adaptive Biotechnologies for TCR sequencing. For most patients, high-throughput TCR-beta CDR3 sequencing of genomic DNA was performed by Adaptive Biotechnologies. As for how the authors treated the data: Adaptive's ImmunoSEQ software supplied the TCR sequencing data for 15 to 20 patients, while MiXCR and VDJtools were used to process a few other patients. To correct CD4 versus CD8 sorting errors, sequences present in both subsets at a frequency ratio below 5:1 were removed. Because the origin of CDR3 nucleotide sequences shared between donor and recipient could not be assigned, those sequences were removed. To be classed as alloreactive, a clone needed at least 2-fold expansion over unstimulated cells and a minimum CFSE-low frequency of 0.002% (template counts) or 0.001% (read counts). Clones detected in sequenced pre-transplant spleen, lymph node, or MLR CFSE-low populations of the donor or recipient were defined as mappable. The cumulative frequency of alloreactive clones was calculated as a percentage of all sequences, weighted by copy number. Not all clones reach the TCRdb copy of this immuneACCESS table, which keeps in-frame sequences only. Checked studies attribute under half of the gap to unresolved V genes and leave the rest unexplained. That table furnishes V, J and clone size, whereas the DNA furnished D and trimming. The sample table contains 50,000 to 80,000 clones; only one count was recorded for 90% of them. The ten largest clones capture 1.5% to 2% of the sample.

These data are taken from a study of graft-versus-host responses after intestinal transplantation (dated by TCRdb to about 2021). Background on the whole study: Multivisceral, liver-intestinal, or isolated intestinal transplants were received by the recipients. Anti-thymocyte globulin induction was given to all recipients, followed by maintenance tacrolimus and steroids for around three years. After intestinal transplantation, graft-versus-host and host-versus-graft alloreactive T cell clones in the graft, circulation and bone marrow were tracked using bulk TCR-beta CDR3 sequencing. Alloreactive clones were identified by sequencing pre-transplant mixed lymphocyte reaction products and comparing them with unstimulated pre-transplant donor and recipient T cells. A cohort of roughly 25 intestinal transplant recipients, including one retransplant, was enrolled, and 3 patients lacking pretransplant specimens were excluded. A peak of at least 4% donor T cells among recipient peripheral blood mononuclear cells was the definition used for donor T cell macrochimerism. Samples from three later patients were sequenced in-house on an Illumina MiSeq with MiXCR processing rather than by the commercial service. The investigation overall reported the following: GvH clones were detected in recipient bone marrow, and some of these GvH clones were observed earlier in ileal mucosa or blood, consistent with an intestinal mucosal origin. The relatively low number and heterogeneity of intestinal transplant patients limited the conclusions. In patients with donor T cell macrochimerism, the allografts had high GvH to HvG T cell clonal ratios. Early after transplant, peak levels of circulating GvH clones were found to be associated with declines in HvG clones.

The time point tag for this specimen amounts to: cells obtained before transplantation from donor or recipient. CD3+CD4+ and CD3+CD8+ populations were FACS-sorted from unstimulated pre-transplant donor and recipient cells taken from spleen or lymph nodes. This specimen consisted of unstimulated CD8+ T cells sorted from spleen or lymph node cells, obtained before transplant. This receptor was obtained from a human donor who was the organ donor for an intestinal transplant.

The sequenced DNA: TGTGCCAGCAGATCCGGGACAGGGCACGAGCAGTACTTC. This encodes CASRSGTGHEQYF. This sequence uses TRBV7-8 and TRBJ2-7; 9 bases in the middle match TRBD1. CDR1 and CDR2, per the germline V gene, are SGHVS and FQNEAQ. Germline trimming amounts to 6 bases on V and 5 bases on J, with 5 as the count of junction bases outside the gene matches. The CDR3 starts with the cysteine, ends with the phenylalanine, and has 13 residues. Only the CDR3 DNA stays, 39 bases, in frame from base 1.